The following is a T cell receptor beta chain sequence with its context. Its antigen remains unknown. The source of the sample is a study of post-analysis software for immune sequencing data. Each TCR beta cDNA library carried unique molecular identifiers. TCRdb passed the PCR reads through MiXCR, listing each CDR3 protein once. Counted here are roughly 700,000 distinct CDR3 sequences, about 32% occurring once; the ten biggest clones make up approximately 0.55%. General observations from the study: Five or six TRBV segments, including TRBV5-6, TRBV5-1 and TRBV20-1, were more frequent in patients than controls.

The CDR3 runs to 15 residues. V was clipped by 1 base and J by 6 bases, with 13 bases between them. Germline V gene data show CDR1 as MNHNY and CDR2 as SVGAGI (reference sequence). The sequence was collected from a girl between 10 and 17 years old with multiple sclerosis. The rearrangement links TRBV6-6 to TRBJ2-1; D perhaps matches TRBD1 (5 bases). Sequenced: blood. CDR3: CASSYLPRQPNEQFF. For the CDR3, the DNA is TGTGCCAGCAGTTACTTACCGAGACAGCCCAATGAGCAGTTCTTC.